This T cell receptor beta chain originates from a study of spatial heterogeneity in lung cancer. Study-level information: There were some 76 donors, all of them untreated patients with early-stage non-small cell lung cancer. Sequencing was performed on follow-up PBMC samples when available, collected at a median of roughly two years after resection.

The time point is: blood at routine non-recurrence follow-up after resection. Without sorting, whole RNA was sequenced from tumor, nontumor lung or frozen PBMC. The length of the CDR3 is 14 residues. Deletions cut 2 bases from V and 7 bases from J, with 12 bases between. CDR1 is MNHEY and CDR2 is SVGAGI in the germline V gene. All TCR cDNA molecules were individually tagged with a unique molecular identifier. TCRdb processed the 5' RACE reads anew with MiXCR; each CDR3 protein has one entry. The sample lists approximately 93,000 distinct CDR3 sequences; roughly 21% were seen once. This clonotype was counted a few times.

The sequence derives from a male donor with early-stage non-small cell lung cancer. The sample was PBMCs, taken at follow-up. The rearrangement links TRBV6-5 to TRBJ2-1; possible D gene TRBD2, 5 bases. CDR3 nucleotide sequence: TGTGCCAGCAGTTACGAGGGCAGAGGGAATGAGCAGTTCTTC. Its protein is CASSYEGRGNEQFF.